This TCR beta chain comes out of a study of CD8+CD57+ T cells in acquired aplastic anemia. The CDR3 has 12 residues. V gave up 6 bases and J gave up 5 bases, with 10 bases separating them. CDR1 and CDR2 from the germline V gene are SGHVT and SQSDAQ. TCR beta VDJ and CDR3 profiling used genomic DNA as template. One entry per CDR3 protein, called by TCRdb with MiXCR from the reads. The sample has a few hundred thousand distinct CDR3 sequences, 50% to 70% seen once. The TCR sequence derives from a human donor with severe aplastic anemia or a healthy control (not recorded which). The chain uses TRBV7-4 and TRBJ1-2; D is undetermined. The sample comprised sorted CD4+, CD8+, or CD8+CD57+ T cells (not recorded which) from PBMCs. CDR3 sequence: CASSLVEYGYTF. For the CDR3, the DNA is TGTGCCAGCAGTCTGGTGGAATATGGCTACACCTTC.